The 27 T cell receptor gamma chains below all came from one sample that was sequenced in a study of gamma-delta T cells after stem cell transplantation. TCRdb processed the RT-PCR reads again with the CATT caller. This sample has 400 to 450 gamma-chain clones; about 60% occur once, and the top ten carry 35% to 40%. The sample taken for sequencing was gamma-delta T cells. The receptor set was obtained from a human donor. It is not recorded whose cells these are; they may come from a transplant donor.

In its sample, this clone was seen a few times. CDR3 region: CALWERTTGWFKIF. The CDR3 coding sequence is TGTGCCTTGTGGGAACGTACCACTGGTTGGTTCAAGATATTT. The rearrangement uses TRGV9 and TRGJP1. Matching the DNA to germline supplied the J gene, which TCRdb does not give. The germline CDR1 and CDR2 sequences are GITISATS and ISYDGTV (reference sequence). The CDR3 sequence is 14 residues long. V was clipped by 4 bases and J by 1 base; unmatched bases: 3.

This sequence joins TRGV8 and TRGJP1. Assignment of the J gene here rests on matching the DNA to germline, because TCRdb gives none. CDR3 length: 17 amino acids. From germline, CDR1 is VENAVY and CDR2 YDSYNSRV. J was trimmed by 0 bases and V by 5 bases; bases with no gene match: 12. CDR3: CATWGLGGDTTGWFKIF. The CDR3 coding sequence is TGTGCCACCTGGGGCCTCGGAGGGGATACCACTGGTTGGTTCAAGATATTT.

V gene TRGV9 combines with J gene TRGJP. Since TCRdb gives no J gene, matching the DNA to germline was used here to assign it. V was pared by 0 bases and J by 4 bases, with 6 bases of the junction left unmatched. CDR1 GITISATS and CDR2 ISYDGTV come from the germline V gene (reference sequence). The CDR3 extends over 18 amino acids. CDR3 region: CALWEVLIQELGKKIKVF. The DNA of the CDR3 is TGTGCCTTGTGGGAGGTGCTGATACAAGAGTTGGGCAAAAAAATCAAGGTATTT.

A few counts support this clone. This chain links TRGV9 with TRGJP. As TCRdb names no J gene, one was assigned here on the basis of a DNA match to germline. Losses at the gene ends were 2 bases for V and 6 bases for J; bases not matched to a gene: 4. CDR1 is GITISATS and CDR2 is ISYDGTV in the germline V gene (reference sequence). The CDR3 spans 16 residues. This chain's CDR3 is CALWEGAELGKKIKVF. In nucleotides, the CDR3 is TGTGCCTTGTGGGAGGGAGCAGAGTTGGGCAAAAAAATCAAGGTATTT.

By its share, this clone is large. This sequence joins TRGV9 and TRGJP. Trimming at V came to 4 bases and at J to 4 bases, leaving 4 bases not matched to a gene. Germline V gene lookup returns CDR1 GITISATS and CDR2 ISYDGTV (reference sequence). This CDR3 spans 16 amino acids. This chain's CDR3 is CALWDAQELGKKIKVF. The DNA for the CDR3 is TGTGCCTTGTGGGACGCACAAGAGTTGGGCAAAAAAATCAAGGTATTT.

As to this clone: A read error likely explains this, since a far larger clone differs by one base. The V gene remains uncalled, whereas the J gene is TRGJP. The CDR3 runs to 16 residues. The CDR3 here is CALWEVQELGKKIKVF. The CDR3 nucleotides are TGTGCCTTGTGGGAGGTGCAAGAGTTGGGCAAAAAAATCAAGGTATTC.

On this clone itself: A much larger clone differs by one base, so this may be a read error. The gene calls are TRGV9 and TRGJP. Here the J gene was assigned by germline matching of the DNA, as TCRdb has none. The germline gives CDR1 GITISATS, CDR2 ISYDGTV (reference sequence). Losses at the gene ends were 0 bases for V and 5 bases for J; bases not matched to a gene: 4. The CDR3 is made up of 17 amino acids. CDR3 coding DNA: TGTGCCTTGTGGGAGGTGCAAGAAGAGTTGGGCAAAAAAATCAAGGTATTT. This sequence encodes CALWEVQEELGKKIKVF.

The chain combines TRGV2 with TRGJ1 or TRGJ2. Since TCRdb gives no J gene, matching the DNA to germline was used here to assign it. Germline V CDR1 and CDR2: EGSNGY, YDSYNSKV. V gave up 0 bases and J gave up 5 bases; unmatched junction bases: 10. This CDR3 is 15 amino acids long. CDR3 loop: CATWDGPLRNYKKLF. In nucleotides, the CDR3 is TGTGCCACCTGGGACGGGCCTCTGAGGAATTATAAGAAACTCTTT.

There are a few counts of this clone. This rearrangement joins TRGV9 to TRGJP. No J gene was available from TCRdb, and it was assigned here by a germline match of the DNA. Germline V lookup: CDR1 GITISATS, CDR2 ISYDGTV (reference sequence). The CDR3 has 16 residues. V dropped 3 bases and J dropped 7; count of bases not matched to a gene: 6. CDR3 loop: CALWESSELGKKIKVF. CDR3 bases: TGTGCCTTGTGGGAGTCTTCGGAGTTGGGCAAAAAAATCAAGGTATTT.

This clone occurred a few times. This clone may be a read error of a much larger clone one base away. The chain combines TRGV9 with TRGJP. The J gene was not available in TCRdb and was assigned here by matching the DNA to germline segments. V gave up 1 base and J gave up 6 bases; unmatched junction bases: 3. The V gene's germline CDR1 is GITISATS and CDR2 ISYDGTV (reference sequence). The CDR3 runs 16 residues. The CDR3 here is CALWEVTELGKKIKVF. CDR3 nucleotides: TGTGCCTTGTGGGAGGTTACAGAGTTGGGCAAAAAAATCAAGGTATTT.

This clone was seen a handful of times. The chain is built from TRGV9 and TRGJP. No J segment appears in TCRdb, so it was assigned here by matching the sequence to germline. The junction had 3 bases not matched to a gene; V was cut back by 2 bases and J by 5 bases. CDR1 is GITISATS and CDR2 is ISYDGTV in the germline V gene (reference sequence). CDR3 length equals 16 residues. The CDR3 protein is CALWEGKELGKKIKVF. The CDR3 nucleotides are TGTGCCTTGTGGGAGGGGAAAGAGTTGGGCAAAAAAATCAAGGTATTT.

The CDR3 nucleotides read TGTGCCTTGTGGGAGCCCCGACGGGAGTTGGGCAAAAAAATCAAGGTATTT. This codes for CALWEPRRELGKKIKVF. V gene TRGV9 combines with J gene TRGJP. As TCRdb names no J gene, one was assigned here on the basis of a DNA match to germline. This CDR3 region has 17 residues. Germline CDR1 GITISATS, CDR2 ISYDGTV (reference sequence). V lost 3 bases, J lost 7 bases, and 9 bases stayed unmatched.

This chain joins TRGV9 and TRGJP. The J gene was missing in TCRdb and was found by matching the end of the DNA to germline. V was pared by 1 base and J by 4 bases, with 7 bases of the junction left unmatched. Germline V gene lookup returns CDR1 GITISATS and CDR2 ISYDGTV (reference sequence). The CDR3 extends over 18 amino acids. This CDR3 is CALWEVPFQELGKKIKVF. CDR3 DNA: TGTGCCTTGTGGGAGGTTCCCTTTCAAGAGTTGGGCAAAAAAATCAAGGTATTT.

This clone was found once. This chain connects TRGV8 to TRGJP2. TCRdb lists no J gene, so it was determined here by aligning the DNA to germline. The junction had 9 bases not matched to a gene; V was cut back by 12 bases and J by 11 bases. The CDR3 length is 10 residues. Germline loops: CDR1 VENAVY, CDR2 YDSYNSRV. CDR3 protein: CAQKGWIKTF. CDR3 nucleotide sequence: TGTGCCCAAAAGGGATGGATCAAGACGTTT.

This clone has only a few counts. The sample holds other DNA sequences that translate to the same CDR3. This chain links TRGV9 with TRGJ1 or TRGJ2. TCRdb is silent on the J gene; assignment here came from matching the DNA to germline. Unmatched junction bases numbered 5, after V lost 0 bases and J lost 6 bases. The CDR3 loop spans 13 amino acids. Germline V gene data show CDR1 as GITISATS and CDR2 as ISYDGTV (reference sequence). In DNA form, the CDR3 reads TGTGCCTTGTGGGAGGTGCAGGGTTATAAGAAACTCTTT. Translated: CALWEVQGYKKLF.

The chain has TRGV9 and TRGJP. Assignment of the J gene here rests on matching the DNA to germline, because TCRdb gives none. Germline V gives CDR1 GITISATS, CDR2 ISYDGTV (reference sequence). This CDR3 region has 17 residues. The V segment lost 0 bases and the J segment 5 bases; nucleotides outside the gene matches: 4. The CDR3 DNA is TGTGCCTTGTGGGAGGTGCAAAAAGAGTTGGGCAAAAAAATCAAGGTATTT. It specifies CALWEVQKELGKKIKVF.

In its sample, this clone was seen once. V gene TRGV9 combines with J gene TRGJP. Matching the DNA to germline supplied the J gene, which TCRdb does not give. Germline values: CDR1 GITISATS, CDR2 ISYDGTV (reference sequence). Trimming cost V 5 bases and J 8 bases; bases outside gene matches: 3. The CDR3 is 14 amino acids. The CDR3 protein is CALWAKLGKKIKVF. DNA of the CDR3: TGTGCCTTGTGGGCAAAGTTGGGCAAAAAAATCAAGGTATTT.

To note about this clone: A much larger clone is a single base away; this may be a read error. The chain couples TRGV9 to TRGJP. The J gene was missing in TCRdb and was found by matching the end of the DNA to germline. Germline V gives CDR1 GITISATS, CDR2 ISYDGTV (reference sequence). This CDR3 is built from 16 residues. The CDR3 reads CALWEVRELGKKNKVF. CDR3 DNA: TGTGCCTTGTGGGAGGTGCGAGAGTTGGGCAAAAAAAACAAGGTATTT.

The V and J genes are TRGV9 and TRGJP. No J gene was available from TCRdb, and it was assigned here by a germline match of the DNA. CDR1 and CDR2 (germline): GITISATS, ISYDGTV (reference sequence). Unmatched junction bases numbered 12, after V lost 0 bases and J lost 7 bases. The CDR3 extends over 19 amino acids. The CDR3 loop reads CALWEVHLRSELGKKIKVF. The CDR3 DNA follows: TGTGCCTTGTGGGAGGTGCATTTGCGCTCGGAGTTGGGCAAAAAAATCAAGGTATTT.

The V call is TRGV9, the J call TRGJP. TCRdb does not report a J gene; here it was assigned by matching the DNA to germline references. CDR3 length: 18 amino acids. Trimming cost V 2 bases and J 4 bases; bases outside gene matches: 8. CDR1 is GITISATS, CDR2 ISYDGTV, per germline (reference sequence). This CDR3 is CALWEAQLQELGKKIKVF. The CDR3, as DNA: TGTGCCTTGTGGGAGGCTCAGTTACAAGAGTTGGGCAAAAAAATCAAGGTATTT.

This chain links TRGV2 with TRGJ1 or TRGJ2. Because TCRdb records no J gene, it was assigned here through a match of the DNA to germline. J gave up 3 bases and V 3 bases, and 8 bases lay outside the gene matches. Germline CDR1 is EGSNGY and CDR2 is YDSYNSKV. CDR3 size: 14 residues. CDR3 bases: TGTGCCACCTGGGACAGAGCTGTTTATTATAAGAAACTCTTT. Translating it yields CATWDRAVYYKKLF.

The chain carries TRGV9 and TRGJ1 or TRGJ2. The J gene was missing in TCRdb and was found by matching the end of the DNA to germline. The CDR3 runs to 13 residues. After removal of 3 bases from V and 7 bases from J, the junction contained 9 bases not matched to a gene. Germline-derived CDR1 and CDR2 are GITISATS and ISYDGTV (reference sequence). CDR3 DNA: TGTGCCTTGTGGGAGCCAGTCCCGTATAAGAAACTCTTT. Translated: CALWEPVPYKKLF.

V usage is TRGV9 and J usage is TRGJP. TCRdb carries no J gene annotation; the J gene was assigned here by matching the DNA with germline. There are 17 residues in the CDR3. Germline V gene sequence: CDR1 GITISATS, CDR2 ISYDGTV (reference sequence). The junction had 8 bases not matched to a gene; V was cut back by 2 bases and J by 7 bases. CDR3 amino acids: CALWEANPELGKKIKVF. CDR3 in DNA: TGTGCCTTGTGGGAGGCCAATCCCGAGTTGGGCAAAAAAATCAAGGTATTT.

J is TRGJP and V is TRGV9. The J gene, absent from TCRdb, was called here by matching the DNA to germline. Looked up from germline, CDR1 is GITISATS and CDR2 is ISYDGTV (reference sequence). V shed 0 bases, J shed 8 bases, and the junction held 4 bases outside the gene matches. The CDR3 is 16 residues long. The CDR3 DNA reads as TGTGCCTTGTGGGAGGTGCTCCAGTTGGGCAAAAAAATCAAGGTATTT. It yields the protein CALWEVLQLGKKIKVF.

The V gene is TRGV9, the J gene TRGJ1 or TRGJ2. Here the J gene came from matching the DNA to germline, since TCRdb omits it. The CDR3 contains 13 residues. The trim removed 1 base at V and 4 bases at J, leaving 4 bases unmatched. The germline CDR1 and CDR2 sequences are GITISATS and ISYDGTV (reference sequence). CDR3 nucleotides: TGTGCCTTGTGGGAGGTTGGGTATTATAAGAAACTCTTT. Translating gives CALWEVGYYKKLF.

The rearrangement links TRGV9 to TRGJP. The J gene, missing from TCRdb, was assigned here through DNA to germline matching. Germline CDR1 GITISATS, CDR2 ISYDGTV (reference sequence). V lost 0 bases and J lost 9; bases outside the gene matches: 8. This CDR3 is 17 amino acids long. The CDR3 here is CALWEVHFPLGKKIKVF. CDR3 DNA sequence: TGTGCCTTGTGGGAGGTGCATTTCCCGTTGGGCAAAAAAATCAAGGTATTT.

This clone was found a few times. The same CDR3 can be traced to other DNA sequences in this sample. The genes are TRGV9 and TRGJP. As TCRdb names no J gene, one was assigned here on the basis of a DNA match to germline. This CDR3 spans 15 amino acids. The ends lost 0 bases at V and 9 bases at J; junction bases unmatched: 2. The germline gives CDR1 GITISATS, CDR2 ISYDGTV (reference sequence). Written as DNA, the CDR3 is TGTGCCTTGTGGGAGGTGGGGTTGGGCAAAAAAATCAAGGTATTT. It specifies CALWEVGLGKKIKVF.